Each of the 18 T cell receptor beta chains below was sequenced from the same sample in a study of blood T cells in healthy people across ages. Through a sample-barcoded 5' primer and a J-beta primer mix, a second PCR was run for about 6 to 12 cycles. Via MiXCR, TCRdb re-called the 5' RACE reads, giving one row per CDR3 protein. The repertoire consists of around 870,000 distinct CDR3 sequences, with about 30% occurring once and the leading ten covering about 18%. Sequencing was done on a sample of blood. The receptor source for this set is a woman older than 75 in good health.

The chain combines TRBV11-2 with TRBJ2-7; 9 bases line up with TRBD2. There are 15 residues in the CDR3. The V gene end was trimmed by 2 bases and the J gene end by 3 bases; junction bases not matched to a gene: 5. Germline CDR1 reads SGHAT; CDR2 reads FQNNGV. As DNA, the CDR3 is TGTGCCAGCAGCTTACCTAGCGGGGTTAACTACGAGCAGTACTTC. Residues: CASSLPSGVNYEQYF.

Concerning this clonotype itself: A much larger clone is a single base away; this may be a read error. The gene calls are TRBV7-9 and TRBJ1-1, with 7 positions matching TRBD1. In germline, CDR1 is SEHNR, CDR2 FQNEAQ (reference sequence). The CDR3 covers 15 residues. The CDR3 region has the DNA TGTGCCAGCAGCTTAGTTATGTCAGGGGGATCTGAAACTTTCTTT. It codes for CASSLVMSGGSETFF.

Ten or more counts support this clonotype. V and J are TRBV3-1 and TRBJ1-4, with TRBD1 identical over 7 bases. V was clipped by 4 bases and J by 4 bases; unmatched bases: 6. CDR3 size: 15 residues. Germline V gene data show CDR1 as LGHDT and CDR2 as YNNKEL (reference sequence). CDR3 loop: CASSRRTGLNEKLFF. The CDR3 DNA is TGTGCCAGCAGCCGCCGGACAGGCCTTAATGAAAAACTGTTTTTT.

A note on this clonotype: One end of the junction is discordant with germline, which a read error may explain. DNA of the CDR3: TGTGCCAGTGACAGGACCGGGGAGCGGTTTTTT. Its translation: CASDRTGERFF. The rearrangement joins TRBV6-1 to TRBJ2-2; the D gene is possibly TRBD1 (6 bases). Germline V gene sequence: CDR1 MNHNS, CDR2 SASEGT. The CDR3 has 11 amino acids.

Many counts were recorded for this clonotype. V gene TRBV7-2 combines with J gene TRBJ1-6; weak D call: TRBD1 (6 bases). Trimming left V 6 bases short and J 2 bases short, with 8 bases between. CDR3 size: 14 residues. Per the germline V gene, CDR1 is SGHTA and CDR2 is FQGNSA. CDR3 in amino acids: CASRTGTYNSPLHF. The CDR3 DNA is TGTGCCAGCAGGACAGGAACCTATAATTCACCCCTCCACTTT.

Ten or more counts support this clonotype. The chain employs TRBV15 and TRBJ2-7; D is perhaps TRBD2 (5 bases). The ends were cut back, 1 base at V and 6 bases at J, with 10 bases in the middle. Germline values: CDR1 LNHNV, CDR2 YYDKDF (reference sequence). This CDR3 contains 13 residues. This CDR3 is CATSRALGSEQYF. In nucleotides, the CDR3 is TGTGCCACCAGCAGAGCCCTGGGGAGCGAGCAGTACTTC.

In DNA form, the CDR3 reads TGTGCCAGCAGGCGTGAGGGACAGGGTGGAAACACCATATATTTT. As protein: CASRREGQGGNTIYF. This chain uses TRBV6-1 with TRBJ1-3; 9 positions agree with TRBD1. The CDR3 is 15 amino acids. After removal of 6 bases from V and 3 bases from J, the junction contained 6 bases not matched to a gene. CDR1 and CDR2 (germline): MNHNS, SASEGT.

The genes are TRBV7-2 and TRBJ2-1, with 10 bases fitting TRBD1. From germline, CDR1 is SGHTA and CDR2 FQGNSA. CDR3 length equals 14 residues. Trimming removed 5 bases from V and 8 bases from J; junction bases left unmatched: 6. The CDR3 here is CASSTGQGLDEQFF. CDR3 sequence (DNA): TGTGCCAGCAGCACGGGACAGGGGTTGGATGAGCAGTTCTTC. The full variable domain, rest sourced from reference TRBV7-2 and TRBJ2-1, is GAGVSQSPSNKVTEKGKDVELRCDPISGHTALYWYRQSLGQGLEFLIYFQGNSAPDKSGLPSDRFSAERTGGSVSTLTIQRTQQEDSAVYLCASSTGQGLDEQFFGPGTRLTVL.

This clonotype was counted only a few times. A single base separates this from a much larger clone, so it may be a read error. This sequence joins TRBV20-1 and TRBJ2-2; 8 positions agree with TRBD1. Germline V gene lookup returns CDR1 DFQATT and CDR2 SNEGSKA (reference sequence). This CDR3 has 15 residues. CDR3: CSARGQGAVTGERFF. In DNA form, the CDR3 reads TGCAGTGCTAGAGGGCAGGGGGCGGTTACCGGGGAGCGGTTTTTT.

In its sample, this clonotype was seen many times. This chain's CDR3 is CATSRAHNEQFF. In nucleotides, the CDR3 is TGTGCCACCAGCAGAGCCCACAATGAGCAGTTCTTC. The chain combines TRBV15 with TRBJ2-1; no firm D call. Germline V lookup: CDR1 LNHNV, CDR2 YYDKDF (reference sequence). Trimming cost V 1 base and J 5 bases, with 3 bases left between them. The CDR3 consists of 12 residues.

This clonotype was seen at least ten times. The chain joins TRBV3-1 to TRBJ2-5; D gene ambiguous. The CDR3 length is 13 residues. Germline assignment: CDR1 LGHDT and CDR2 YNNKEL (reference sequence). The V gene lost 0 bases and the J gene lost 5 bases, with 7 bases spanning the gap. CDR3 amino acids: CASSQEFRETQYF. Written as DNA, the CDR3 is TGTGCCAGCAGCCAAGAGTTCCGGGAGACCCAGTACTTC.

This clonotype was seen ten or more times. The rearrangement uses TRBV15 and TRBJ2-1, with 12 bases aligning to TRBD1. V lost 1 base to trimming and J lost 5 bases; unmatched junction nucleotides: 9. CDR1 LNHNV and CDR2 YYDKDF come from the germline V gene (reference sequence). This CDR3 comprises 18 residues. The CDR3 region has the DNA TGTGCCACCAGCAGAGCAAACAGGGGACAGGGGGCAAACAATGAGCAGTTCTTC. Residues: CATSRANRGQGANNEQFF.

In this sample, this clonotype turned up a few times. This chain connects TRBV21-1 to TRBJ2-7; TRBD2, as called in the table, went unchecked against the DNA. TRBV21-1 is classified as a pseudogene. This CDR3 has 16 amino acids. CDR3 nucleotides: TGTGCCAGCAGCAAAGGGGAGGCAGGCCCAGATCGCGAGCAGTACTTC. Residues: CASSKGEAGPDREQYF.

In this sample, this clonotype turned up many times. The V gene is TRBV7-2, the J gene TRBJ1-2; 9 nucleotides align to TRBD1. V was clipped by 4 bases and J by 8 bases; unmatched bases: 5. CDR3 length equals 13 residues. CDR1 and CDR2 from the germline V gene are SGHTA and FQGNSA. The CDR3 DNA is TGTGCCAGCAGCTCGGGACAGGGATGGGGCTACACCTTC. Its translation: CASSSGQGWGYTF.

There are many counts of this clonotype. The junction differs from germline at one of its ends, possibly a read error. This sequence joins TRBV27 and TRBJ1-2; the D is unclear. In germline, CDR1 is MNHEY, CDR2 SMNVEV (reference sequence). This CDR3 has 13 amino acids. The CDR3 coding sequence is TGTGCCAGCAGCTTATTCGGGTCCTATGGCTACACCTTC. It encodes CASSLFGSYGYTF.

This clonotype occurred many times. The chain is built from TRBV29-1 and TRBJ2-3, with TRBD2 matching 7 bases. V lost 1 base and J lost 2; bases outside the gene matches: 3. Germline V gives CDR1 SQVTM, CDR2 ANQGSEA. This CDR3 has 14 amino acids. For the CDR3, the DNA is TGCAGCGTTGAAGGAGCGGGGTCCACAGATACGCAGTATTTT. This codes for CSVEGAGSTDTQYF.

On this clonotype: Since a much larger clone is just one base distant, this may be a read error. The chain carries TRBV20-1 and TRBJ2-5; 7 bases match TRBD2. The junction had 19 bases not matched to a gene; V was cut back by 7 bases and J by 11 bases. The germline V gene encodes CDR1 DFQATT and CDR2 SNEGSKA (reference sequence). The CDR3 loop spans 14 amino acids. DNA of the CDR3: TGCAGTGTAGAGAGGACCGGGGGGTACAATGAGCAGTACTTC. Its protein product is CSVERTGGYNEQYF.

This clonotype was seen at least ten times. This chain connects TRBV6-6 to TRBJ2-3; tentative D call: TRBD2 (6 bases). V lost 0 bases and J 2 bases, leaving 15 bases between the germline ends. This CDR3 is 17 amino acids long. Germline assignment: CDR1 MNHNY and CDR2 SVGAGI (reference sequence). Here the CDR3 reads CASSYSRGGEATDTQYF. DNA for the CDR3: TGTGCCAGCAGTTACTCGAGGGGCGGGGAGGCCACAGATACGCAGTATTTT.